This T cell receptor (beta chain) is drawn from a study of T cells after yellow fever vaccination. Study-wide points: Most clones from primary vaccination were detected again post-booster (approximately 97% CD4, roughly 85% CD8). A limited proportion of clonotypes was detected within both the CD4 and CD8 compartments. Abundant clonotypes from the bulk population could have been carried over as contaminants into FACS-sorted repertoires.

Of note for this clonotype: No antigen is known for it.

Looked up from germline, CDR1 is MNHEY and CDR2 is SVGAGI. This CDR3 has 13 residues. Between the trimmed V and J ends, which lost 2 bases and 8 bases, there was a span of 12 bases. MiXCR, applied by TCRdb to the 5' RACE reads, yields one record per CDR3 protein. The sample contains a few hundred thousand distinct CDR3 sequences, 6.9% of which appear only once. The sequenced sample was CD4+ T cells sorted from PBMCs, obtained 15 days after the yellow fever booster vaccination. The receptor's source is a man under 40 who received the YFV17D yellow fever vaccine. The V and J genes are TRBV6-5 and TRBJ1-2; possible D gene TRBD1, 5 bases. The CDR3 region has the DNA TGTGCCAGCAGTTACAGTCAGGGTTTAGGCTACACCTTC. Residues: CASSYSQGLGYTF.